These 6 T cell receptor beta chains share one sample of origin, sequenced in a study of T cells in Graves' hyperthyroidism and ophthalmopathy. RNA transcripts served as the template for amplifying TCR beta CDR3 regions. Using the HTBI primer set, a first-round RT-PCR was run on the TCR CDR3. In TCRdb, the multiplex PCR reads were re-called with MiXCR into one record per CDR3 protein. The profile covers about 400,000 distinct CDR3 sequences, with 14% to 15% appearing a single time and 30% to 35% taken by the ten largest. Sequencing was performed on blood. The receptors originated from a woman aged 25-40 years with Graves' hyperthyroidism.

The table lists this clonotype with many counts. The J gene is TRBJ2-1, the V gene TRBV12-3 or TRBV12-4; 10 bases line up with TRBD2. CDR3 length: 16 residues. The V and J ends lost 5 bases and 6 bases, in that order; junction bases with no gene match: 10. The CDR3 spells CASSPPLIAGGNEQFF. The CDR3 region has the DNA TGTGCCAGCAGTCCCCCTTTAATAGCGGGAGGCAATGAGCAGTTCTTC.

At least ten counts were recorded for this clonotype. CDR3 nucleotide sequence: TGTGCCAGCAGTGAAAGGGGGCCGCCCAGCGGGGACCACTACGAGCAGTACTTC. It is translated as CASSERGPPSGDHYEQYF. This chain joins TRBV6-1 and TRBJ2-7; TRBD1 or TRBD2 may be the D gene (7 bases each). The V end was cut by 2 bases, the J end by 3 bases, with 23 bases between. The germline V gene has CDR1 MNHNS and CDR2 SASEGT. CDR3 length: 18 amino acids.

The DNA for the CDR3 is TGTGCCAGCAGTGGGGTCGTGGGTAGCGGACTCTCCTACGAGCAGTACTTC. It translates to CASSGVVGSGLSYEQYF. The chain carries TRBV6-1 and TRBJ2-7; tentative D call: TRBD2 (6 bases). CDR1 and CDR2 from the germline V gene are MNHNS and SASEGT. V lost 4 bases and J lost 0, with 19 bases in between. This CDR3 is 17 amino acids long.

The J gene is TRBJ2-7, the V gene TRBV29-1; no reliable D call. The CDR3 is 12 amino acids. Germline CDR1 reads SQVTM; CDR2 reads ANQGSEA. V lost 6 bases, J lost 5 bases, and 14 bases lay in between. The CDR3 spells CSVTNQNDEQYF. CDR3 sequence (DNA): TGCAGCGTCACCAACCAAAACGACGAGCAGTACTTC.

This clonotype appeared many times. V usage is TRBV12-5 and J usage is TRBJ2-1, with TRBD2 matching over 9 bases. The CDR3 sequence is 17 residues long. Germline trimming cut 6 bases from V and 5 bases from J; bases unmatched to any gene: 14. Germline V gene sequence: CDR1 LGHNT, CDR2 FRNRAP. The CDR3 DNA is TGTGCTAGTGGCCTGAGACTAGCGGAAAAGAGGGACAATGAGCAGTTCTTC. It specifies CASGLRLAEKRDNEQFF.

In its sample, this clonotype was seen a few times. This sequence joins TRBV27 and TRBJ2-7; 11 nucleotides agree with TRBD2. V shed 2 bases and J 3 bases; nucleotides not matched to a gene: 3. Germline CDR1 and CDR2: MNHEY and SMNVEV (reference sequence). The CDR3 runs 15 residues. The CDR3 here is CASSLGTSGVYEQYF. CDR3 nucleotide sequence: TGTGCCAGCAGTTTAGGGACTAGCGGCGTCTACGAGCAGTACTTC.